These 32 T cell receptor beta chains came from one sample sequenced in a study of CD8 T cells in Susac syndrome. Reverse transcription of roughly 0.5 to 1 ug RNA was carried out with random hexamers. From the immunoSEQ multiplex PCR reads, TCRdb called clonotypes with MiXCR, one entry per CDR3 protein. The table lists about 130,000 distinct CDR3 sequences, about 95% of them singletons. The material sequenced was CD8+ T cells from PBMCs. The receptor source for this set is a human donor with Susac syndrome.

This chain joins TRBV3-1 and TRBJ1-2; TRBD1 might be the D (6 bases). Between the trimmed V and J ends, which lost 0 bases and 1 base, there was a span of 15 bases. The CDR3 spans 17 residues. CDR1 is LGHDT, CDR2 YNNKEL, per germline (reference sequence). CDR3 sequence reads: CASSQDYWGLGNYGYTF. CDR3 coding DNA: TGTGCCAGCAGCCAAGATTATTGGGGGCTGGGTAACTATGGCTACACCTTC. Variable domain in full (rest from reference TRBV3-1 and TRBJ1-2): DTAVSQTPKYLVTQMGNDKSIKCEQNLGHDTMYWYKQDSKKFLKIMFSYNNKELIINETVPNRFSPKSPDKAHLNLHINSLELGDSAVYFCASSQDYWGLGNYGYTFGSGTRLTVV.

The gene calls are TRBV10-3 and TRBJ2-7, with 9 bases aligning to TRBD2. Per germline, CDR1 ENHRY and CDR2 SYGVKD. Trimming took 0 bases from V and 5 from J; bases not matched to a gene: 11. The CDR3 contains 17 residues. The CDR3: CAISESTRAGGPNEQYF. For the CDR3, the DNA is TGTGCCATCAGTGAGTCGACTCGGGCGGGAGGGCCGAACGAGCAGTACTTC.

This clonotype was detected once. The chain couples TRBV20-1 to TRBJ2-3, with TRBD2 matching over 7 bases. The V gene end was trimmed by 0 bases and the J gene end by 4 bases; junction bases not matched to a gene: 4. CDR1 and CDR2 (germline): DFQATT, SNEGSKA (reference sequence). The CDR3 length is 14 residues. Here the CDR3 DNA reads TGCAGTGCTAGAGATGCGCTAGCGGCAGATACGCAGTATTTT. Translated, it gives CSARDALAADTQYF.

The CDR3 region is CASSPDGSYEQYF. The CDR3, as DNA: TGTGCCAGCTCTCCCGACGGGTCCTACGAGCAGTACTTC. This chain connects TRBV6-5 to TRBJ2-7; D is undetermined. V lost 8 bases and J lost 1, with 12 bases in between. The CDR3 is made up of 13 amino acids. The germline CDR1 and CDR2 sequences are MNHEY and SVGAGI.

This chain connects TRBV9 to TRBJ2-2, with D possibly being TRBD1 (5 bases). Trimming stripped 2 bases from V and 7 bases from J, with 9 bases between. Germline-derived CDR1 and CDR2 are SGDLS and YYNGEE. The CDR3 extends over 13 amino acids. The CDR3 here is CASSVLQGGELFF. CDR3 DNA sequence: TGTGCCAGCAGCGTCCTTCAGGGCGGGGAGCTGTTTTTT.

The rearrangement links TRBV13 to TRBJ2-7; D not certain. This CDR3 spans 14 amino acids. Trimming stripped 7 bases from V and 7 bases from J, with 20 bases between. Germline V gene lookup returns CDR1 PRHDT and CDR2 FYEKMQ (reference sequence). CDR3 sequence: CASTIQTGPREQYF. The CDR3 DNA reads TGTGCCAGCACAATCCAGACGGGCCCTCGGGAGCAGTACTTC.

This clonotype appeared a single time. V is TRBV20-1 and J is TRBJ2-3; a weak D match, TRBD2 (5 bases). The germline V and J ends were trimmed by 2 bases and 7 bases, with 19 bases remaining between them. Germline loops: CDR1 DFQATT, CDR2 SNEGSKA (reference sequence). The CDR3 is made up of 15 amino acids. CDR3 loop: CSARPLAGLPNTQYF. In DNA form, the CDR3 reads TGCAGTGCTAGACCCCTAGCCGGCCTCCCGAATACGCAGTATTTT.

The chain couples TRBV2 to TRBJ2-3; 10 bases align to TRBD2. This CDR3 has 14 amino acids. Germline V gene lookup returns CDR1 SNHLY and CDR2 FYNNEI. V lost 10 bases and J lost 1; bases outside the gene matches: 5. Here the CDR3 reads CATYLAGGTDTQYF. The CDR3 DNA reads TGTGCCACCTATCTAGCGGGAGGCACAGATACGCAGTATTTT.

This chain uses TRBV13 with TRBJ2-1, with D perhaps TRBD2 (6 bases). The CDR3 has 20 amino acids. Trimming left V 4 bases short and J 0 bases short, with 25 bases between. The germline V gene has CDR1 PRHDT and CDR2 FYEKMQ (reference sequence). This CDR3 is CASSSESGSGSRSSYNEQFF. DNA of the CDR3: TGTGCCAGCAGCTCAGAAAGCGGGTCGGGGAGTCGGAGCTCCTACAATGAGCAGTTCTTC.

This chain links TRBV6-5 with TRBJ2-5; 8 bases fit TRBD1. V lost 0 bases and J lost 5; bases outside the gene matches: 2. The CDR3 runs 14 residues. Germline loops: CDR1 MNHEY, CDR2 SVGAGI. The CDR3 protein is CASSYSTGAETQYF. The CDR3 nucleotides are TGTGCCAGCAGTTACTCGACAGGGGCCGAGACCCAGTACTTC.

This sequence joins TRBV18 and TRBJ1-2; D uncertain. V was shortened by 6 bases and J by 4 bases, with 18 bases between the two germline ends. Germline loops: CDR1 KGHSH, CDR2 LQKENI. The CDR3 runs to 15 residues. The CDR3 region has the DNA TGTGCCAGCTCGCGCTCCGAAGACATGCCCTATGGCTACACCTTC. Amino acids: CASSRSEDMPYGYTF.

This chain links TRBV30 with TRBJ2-5; possibly TRBD2 for D (6 bases). The better agreement between TRBJ2-1 and the DNA end casts doubt on the J call. CDR3 size: 12 residues. Germline loops: CDR1 GTSNPN, CDR2 SVGIG (reference sequence). The CDR3 protein is CAWSESSDYQFF. Here the CDR3 DNA reads TGTGCCTGGAGTGAATCTAGCGATTACCAGTTCTTC.

This chain links TRBV5-1 with TRBJ1-1; TRBD1 is a possible D gene (5 bases). Germline lookup yields CDR1 SGHRS and CDR2 YFSETQ. The V end lost 4 bases, the J end lost 6 bases, and 19 bases lay between the germline ends. This CDR3 is built from 15 residues. The CDR3 spells CASSLLGGVDAEAFF. Written as DNA, the CDR3 is TGCGCCAGCAGCCTTCTCGGGGGAGTGGACGCTGAAGCTTTCTTT.

The chain is built from TRBV29-1 and TRBJ1-2, with D perhaps matching TRBD1 (5 bases). Per germline, CDR1 SQVTM and CDR2 ANQGSEA. CDR3 length: 15 residues. Trimming pared 7 bases from V and 3 bases from J, leaving 21 bases between. This CDR3 reads CSGGGLIRGDYGYTF. DNA for the CDR3: TGCAGCGGCGGGGGTCTAATTCGGGGGGACTATGGCTACACCTTC.

This chain links TRBV4-1 with TRBJ2-7; TRBD2 aligns across 14 bases. CDR3 length: 16 amino acids. The V and J ends lost 3 bases and 1 base, in that order; junction bases with no gene match: 2. Germline-derived CDR1 and CDR2 are MGHRA and YSYEKL. The CDR3 DNA reads as TGCGCCAGCAGCCAGGGGACTAGCGGGAGTTCCTACGAGCAGTACTTC. Its translation is CASSQGTSGSSYEQYF.

V is TRBV12-3 or TRBV12-4 and J is TRBJ2-5, with 8 bases aligning to TRBD1. With V trimmed by 5 bases and J by 4 bases, 3 bases remained unmatched. The CDR3 runs 13 residues. The CDR3 loop is CASSAGGGETQYF. The CDR3 region has the DNA TGTGCCAGCAGTGCAGGGGGCGGAGAGACCCAGTACTTC.

CDR3 sequence: CASSLPGNGYTF. The CDR3 DNA follows: TGTGCCAGCAGTTTACCAGGGAATGGCTACACCTTC. The chain couples TRBV27 to TRBJ1-2; tentatively, D is TRBD1 (5 bases). This CDR3 has 12 residues. Germline V gene data show CDR1 as MNHEY and CDR2 as SMNVEV (reference sequence). The ends were cut back, 2 bases at V and 6 bases at J, with 7 bases in the middle.

The genes are TRBV27 and TRBJ2-7, with 7 positions matching TRBD1. The CDR3 runs to 13 residues. V dropped 6 bases and J dropped 7; count of bases not matched to a gene: 9. Germline assignment: CDR1 MNHEY and CDR2 SMNVEV (reference sequence). The DNA of the CDR3 is TGTGCCAGCAGGATACAGGGGAACGGAGAGCAGTACTTC. Its protein product is CASRIQGNGEQYF.

The chain couples TRBV15 to TRBJ2-3, with 10 bases lining up with TRBD2. There are 16 residues in the CDR3. V lost 5 bases to trimming and J lost 0 bases; unmatched junction nucleotides: 5. Germline CDR1 is LNHNV and CDR2 is YYDKDF (reference sequence). In DNA form, the CDR3 reads TGTGCCACCAGCTTCAAGCGGGAGGGGAGCACAGATACGCAGTATTTT. Its translation: CATSFKREGSTDTQYF.

The chain carries TRBV7-2 and TRBJ2-4; D gene unclear. The V and J ends lost 5 bases and 6 bases respectively, with 17 bases between them. Germline values: CDR1 SGHTA, CDR2 FQGNSA. The CDR3 runs 15 residues. CDR3 coding DNA: TGTGCCAGCAGCCCCATTGGGCAGGCTAGAAACATTCAGTACTTC. Encoded protein: CASSPIGQARNIQYF.

The gene calls are TRBV4-1 and TRBJ2-7; D gene uncertain. The germline V and J ends were trimmed by 3 bases and 2 bases, with 11 bases remaining between them. The CDR3 contains 14 residues. CDR1 MGHRA and CDR2 YSYEKL come from the germline V gene. CDR3 coding DNA: TGCGCCAGCAGCCAGGGCCGTGCCCCCTACGAGCAGTACTTC. This translates into CASSQGRAPYEQYF.

The chain recombines TRBV20-1 with TRBJ1-1; maybe TRBD1 (5 bases). The CDR3 spans 16 residues. The germline CDR1 and CDR2 sequences are DFQATT and SNEGSKA (reference sequence). Trimming took off 5 bases at V and 0 bases at J, with 19 bases between the two ends. CDR3 nucleotides: TGCAGTGCTTACCCGACCGACAGACCGATGAACACTGAAGCTTTCTTT. This encodes CSAYPTDRPMNTEAFF.

J is TRBJ2-5 and V is TRBV15; no firm D call. The CDR3 is 13 amino acids. The V gene lost 9 bases and the J gene lost 1 base, with 12 bases spanning the gap. Germline loops: CDR1 LNHNV, CDR2 YYDKDF (reference sequence). As DNA, the CDR3 is TGTGCCACTCAGACCAAAAGCCAAGAGACCCAGTACTTC. It codes for CATQTKSQETQYF. Full variable domain (rest looked up from reference TRBV15 and TRBJ2-5): DAMVIQNPRYQVTQFGKPVTLSCSQTLNHNVMYWYQQKSSQAPKLLFHYYDKDFNNEADTPDNFQSRRPNTSFCFLDIRSPGLGDTAMYLCATQTKSQETQYFGPGTRLLVL.

The chain recombines TRBV5-8 with TRBJ2-1; TRBD1 matches at 11 bases. V was pared by 4 bases and J by 8 bases, with 8 bases of the junction left unmatched. The CDR3 is made up of 15 amino acids. Germline V gene data show CDR1 as SGHTS and CDR2 as YDEGEE. The CDR3 is CASSPGQGDWDEQFF. The CDR3 bases are TGTGCCAGCAGCCCGGGACAGGGGGATTGGGATGAGCAGTTCTTC.

The chain links TRBV30 to TRBJ1-5; D ambiguous. The CDR3 covers 13 residues. V lost 4 bases and J 3 bases, leaving 10 bases between the germline ends. Per the germline V gene, CDR1 is GTSNPN and CDR2 is SVGIG (reference sequence). CDR3 bases: TGTGCCTGGACCGAAGGATACAATCAGCCCCAGCATTTT. It translates to CAWTEGYNQPQHF.

This clonotype appeared a single time. The rearrangement links TRBV20-1 to TRBJ1-2, with TRBD1 as a possible D gene (6 bases). Germline CDR1 and CDR2: DFQATT and SNEGSKA (reference sequence). Trimming removed 5 bases at V and 1 base at J, with 11 bases between. CDR3 size: 13 residues. This CDR3 is CSASRTDNYGYTF. Here the CDR3 DNA reads TGCAGTGCTTCCCGGACAGATAACTATGGCTACACCTTC.

This sequence joins TRBV9 and TRBJ2-6, with D unclear. This CDR3 region has 12 residues. V was cut by 6 bases and J by 4 bases, with 5 bases left in between. Germline loops: CDR1 SGDLS, CDR2 YYNGEE. CDR3 protein: CASKGGANVLTF. The CDR3 DNA follows: TGTGCCAGCAAGGGCGGGGCCAACGTCCTGACTTTC. Full variable domain (outside the CDR3, taken from reference TRBV9 and TRBJ2-6): DSGVTQTPKHLITATGQRVTLRCSPRSGDLSVYWYQQSLDQGLQFLIQYYNGEERAKGNILERFSAQQFPDLHSELNLSSLELGDSALYFCASKGGANVLTFGAGSRLTVL.

The J gene is TRBJ1-5, the V gene TRBV11-2, with D hard to call. Looked up from germline, CDR1 is SGHAT and CDR2 is FQNNGV. Trimming pared 2 bases from V and 6 bases from J, leaving 5 bases between. The CDR3 contains 12 residues. CDR3 coding DNA: TGTGCCAGCAGCTTAACGGGTCAGCCCCAGCATTTT. Translating gives CASSLTGQPQHF.

This chain joins TRBV6-5 and TRBJ1-2; D unclear. Germline loops: CDR1 MNHEY, CDR2 SVGAGI. V lost 2 bases, J lost 3 bases, and 4 bases lay in between. The CDR3 extends over 12 amino acids. CDR3 DNA: TGTGCCAGCAGTTACGGGCACTATGGCTACACCTTC. Amino acid sequence: CASSYGHYGYTF.

This clonotype was picked up a small number of times. The V and J genes are TRBV6-2 or TRBV6-3 and TRBJ1-5; D unclear. Trimming removed 7 bases at V and 5 bases at J, with 12 bases between. CDR1 MNHEY and CDR2 SVGEGT come from the germline V gene. This CDR3 region has 13 residues. CDR3 sequence: CASTPGGYQPQHF. The CDR3 DNA reads TGTGCCAGCACCCCGGGCGGGTATCAGCCCCAGCATTTT.

V and J are TRBV7-6 and TRBJ2-2; a weak D match, TRBD2 (5 bases). This CDR3 is 16 amino acids long. Per the germline V gene, CDR1 is SGHVS and CDR2 is FNYEAQ. The V end lost 5 bases, the J end lost 6 bases, and 19 bases lay between the germline ends. CDR3 sequence (DNA): TGTGCCAGCAGCACCATCACCGGGGAGATGGCCGGGGAGCTGTTTTTT. It is translated as CASSTITGEMAGELFF. The full variable domain, with the rest looked up from reference TRBV7-6 and TRBJ2-2, is GAGVSQSPRYKVTKRGQDVALRCDPISGHVSLYWYRQALGQGPEFLTYFNYEAQQDKSGLPNDRFSAERPEGSISTLTIQRTEQRDSAMYRCASSTITGEMAGELFFGEGSRLTVL.

The chain recombines TRBV3-1 with TRBJ2-2, with D perhaps matching TRBD2 (6 bases). Germline assignment: CDR1 LGHDT and CDR2 YNNKEL (reference sequence). This CDR3 contains 17 residues. V lost 4 bases, J lost 6 bases, and 21 bases lay in between. CDR3 bases: TGTGCCAGCAGCCCCTTAAGTGGACTATATCCACCCGGGGAGCTGTTTTTT. It is translated as CASSPLSGLYPPGELFF.